This TCR beta chain was recorded in a study of cytotoxic CD8 clonotypes in ibrutinib-treated CLL. The overall study: Researchers reported more than nine relapsed/refractory and 15 treatment-naive patients, 17 of them IGHV unmutated. Complete response was seen in 2 patients and partial in approximately 24; about twelve progressed and 14 stayed remitted after a median roughly 65 months. The taking of response samples occurred after a median roughly 12 months of treatment, with a range of 6 to 36. Overall study results and limits: Public clonotypes were seen rarely and were contracted or stable on treatment.

Concerning this clone itself: The antigen is undetermined.

TCRdb keeps only in-frame clones here, not all; method: immunoSEQ multiplex PCR. The sample records about 85,000 clones, 75% to 85% being singletons. Germline CDR1 and CDR2: SGDLS and YYNGEE. V was pared by 4 bases and J by 5 bases, with 9 bases of the junction left unmatched. The CDR3 covers 15 residues. The material sequenced was PBMCs, taken after 12 months of ibrutinib treatment. The chain joins TRBV9 to TRBJ2-1; TRBD2 matches at 7 bases. The sequence was collected from a human donor with chronic lymphocytic leukemia. CDR3 amino acids: CASSPRDYRDNEQFF. The CDR3 nucleotides read TGTGCCAGCAGCCCCCGGGACTATAGAGACAATGAGCAGTTCTTC.